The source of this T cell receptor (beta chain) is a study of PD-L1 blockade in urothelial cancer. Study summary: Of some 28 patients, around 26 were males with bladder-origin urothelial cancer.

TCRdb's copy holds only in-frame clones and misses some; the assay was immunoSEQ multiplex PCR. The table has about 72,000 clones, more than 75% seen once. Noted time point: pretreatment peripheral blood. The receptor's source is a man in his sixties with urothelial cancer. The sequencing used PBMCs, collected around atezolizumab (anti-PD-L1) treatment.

Written as DNA, the CDR3 is TGTGCCAGCAGCTTAGCGGGGGGGGCGTCAGGGAGGCACGAGCAGTACTTC. It is translated as CASSLAGGASGRHEQYF. The gene calls are TRBV7-9 and TRBJ2-7, with D possibly TRBD2 on 7 matching bases. V lost 0 bases, J lost 5 bases, and 20 bases lay in between. The CDR3 consists of 17 residues. Germline lookup yields CDR1 SEHNR and CDR2 FQNEAQ (reference sequence).